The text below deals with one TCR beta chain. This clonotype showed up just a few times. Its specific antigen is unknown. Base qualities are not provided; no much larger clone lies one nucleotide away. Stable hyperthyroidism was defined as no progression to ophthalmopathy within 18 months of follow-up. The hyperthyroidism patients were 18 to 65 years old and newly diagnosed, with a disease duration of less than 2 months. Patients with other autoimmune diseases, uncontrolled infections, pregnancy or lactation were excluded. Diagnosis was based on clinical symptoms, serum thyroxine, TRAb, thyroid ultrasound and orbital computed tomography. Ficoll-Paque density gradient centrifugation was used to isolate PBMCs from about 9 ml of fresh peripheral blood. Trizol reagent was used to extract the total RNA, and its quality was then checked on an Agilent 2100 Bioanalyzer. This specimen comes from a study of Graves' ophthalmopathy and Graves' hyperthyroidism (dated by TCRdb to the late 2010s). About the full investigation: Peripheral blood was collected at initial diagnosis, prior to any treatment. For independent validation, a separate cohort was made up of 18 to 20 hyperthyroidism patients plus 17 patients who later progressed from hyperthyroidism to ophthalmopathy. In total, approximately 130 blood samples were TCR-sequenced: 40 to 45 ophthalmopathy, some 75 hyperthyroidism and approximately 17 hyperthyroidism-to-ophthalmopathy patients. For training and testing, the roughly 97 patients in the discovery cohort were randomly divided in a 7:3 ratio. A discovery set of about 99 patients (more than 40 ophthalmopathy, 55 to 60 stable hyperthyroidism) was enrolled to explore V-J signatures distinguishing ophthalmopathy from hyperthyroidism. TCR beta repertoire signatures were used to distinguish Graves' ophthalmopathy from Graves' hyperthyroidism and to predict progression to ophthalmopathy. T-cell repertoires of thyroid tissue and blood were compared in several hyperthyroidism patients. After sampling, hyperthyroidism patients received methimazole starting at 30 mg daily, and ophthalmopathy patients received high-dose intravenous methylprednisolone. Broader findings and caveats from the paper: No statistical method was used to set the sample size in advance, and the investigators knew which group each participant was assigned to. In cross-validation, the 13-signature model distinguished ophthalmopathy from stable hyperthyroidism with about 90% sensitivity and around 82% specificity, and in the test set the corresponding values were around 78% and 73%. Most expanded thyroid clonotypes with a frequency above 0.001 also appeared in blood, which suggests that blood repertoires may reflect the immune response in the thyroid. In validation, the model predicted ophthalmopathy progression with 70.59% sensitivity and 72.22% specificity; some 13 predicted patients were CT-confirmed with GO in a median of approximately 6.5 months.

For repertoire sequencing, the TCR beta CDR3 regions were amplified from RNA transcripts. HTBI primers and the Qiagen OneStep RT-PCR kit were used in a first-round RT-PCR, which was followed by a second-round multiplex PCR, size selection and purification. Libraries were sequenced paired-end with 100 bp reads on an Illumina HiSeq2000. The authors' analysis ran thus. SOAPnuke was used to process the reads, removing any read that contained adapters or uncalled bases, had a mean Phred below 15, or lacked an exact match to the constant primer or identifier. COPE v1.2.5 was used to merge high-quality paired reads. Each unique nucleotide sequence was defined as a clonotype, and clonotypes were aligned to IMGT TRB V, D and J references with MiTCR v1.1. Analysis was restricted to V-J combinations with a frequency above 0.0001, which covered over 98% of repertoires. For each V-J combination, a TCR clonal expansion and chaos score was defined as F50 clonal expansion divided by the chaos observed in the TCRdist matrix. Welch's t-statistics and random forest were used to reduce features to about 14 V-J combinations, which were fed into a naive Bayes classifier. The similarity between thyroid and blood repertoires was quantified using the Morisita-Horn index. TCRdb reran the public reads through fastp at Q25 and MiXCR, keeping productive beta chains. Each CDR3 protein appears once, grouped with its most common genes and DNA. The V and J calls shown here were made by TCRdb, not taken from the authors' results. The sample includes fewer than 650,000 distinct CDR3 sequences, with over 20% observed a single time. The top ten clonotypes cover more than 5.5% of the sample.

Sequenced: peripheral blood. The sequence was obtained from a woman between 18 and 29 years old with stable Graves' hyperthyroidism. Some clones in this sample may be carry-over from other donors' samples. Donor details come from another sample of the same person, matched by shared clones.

The sequenced DNA is TGTGCCACACGGGACATCCCTAACTATGGCTACACCTTC. Translated, this gives CATRDIPNYGYTF. In this chain, TRBV6-1 is recombined with TRBJ1-2, and possibly TRBD1, on 6 matching bases. Reading the germline V gene gives CDR1 MNHNS and CDR2 SASEGT. Trimming at the junction amounts to 10 bases on V and 0 bases on J, and the germline ends lie 12 bases apart. Including cysteine and phenylalanine, the CDR3 has 13 amino acids. Only the CDR3 portion is preserved as DNA: 39 bases, with reading frame beginning at the first base.